The 22 T cell receptor beta chains below all came from one sample that was sequenced in a study of CD4 and CD8 cells across lung adenocarcinoma regions. MiXCR, applied by TCRdb to the PCR reads, yields one record per CDR3 protein. There are fewer than 30,000 distinct CDR3 sequences in the sample; 53% occur only once, and over 35% lies in the top ten. Sequenced: CD8+ T cells from the center of a lung tumor. These receptor sequences come from a male donor with lung adenocarcinoma. The CD4 and CD8 labels of this study may be unreliable.

By share, this clonotype ranks as medium-sized (0.01 to 0.1%). The chain has TRBV6-2 or TRBV6-3 and TRBJ2-2, with D uncertain. Germline values: CDR1 MNHEY, CDR2 SVGEGT. There are 14 residues in the CDR3. Trimming took off 2 bases at V and 0 bases at J, with 4 bases between the two ends. CDR3 DNA: TGTGCCAGCAGTTACCGACCGAACACCGGGGAGCTGTTTTTT. This sequence encodes CASSYRPNTGELFF.

This clonotype has more than one count but fewer than ten. The chain has TRBV3-1 and TRBJ2-3, with a possible D match to TRBD2 (5 bases). The CDR3 spans 16 residues. Germline lookup yields CDR1 LGHDT and CDR2 YNNKEL (reference sequence). V gave up 3 bases and J gave up 6 bases, with 19 bases separating them. The DNA of the CDR3 is TGTGCCAGCAGCCATACGTCCGGGATGAGTCGGGATACGCAGTATTTT. Residues: CASSHTSGMSRDTQYF.

To note about this clonotype: At one end the junction does not follow the germline gene, possibly because of a read error. The V and J genes are TRBV27 and TRBJ2-4, with D perhaps matching TRBD1 or TRBD2 (5 bases each). The germline gives CDR1 MNHEY, CDR2 SMNVEV (reference sequence). CDR3 size: 15 residues. CDR3 loop: CASSSGLRAKNTQYF. Written as DNA, the CDR3 is TGTGCCAGCAGTTCGGGGCTGCGAGCCAAAAACACTCAGTACTTT.

Note on this clonotype: Mismatch with germline at one junction end may stem from a read error. V is TRBV6-1 and J is TRBJ2-5; D not resolved. Germline loops: CDR1 MNHNS, CDR2 SASEGT. This CDR3 is 11 amino acids long. The CDR3 region has the DNA TGCGGCAGCCGTCTCCCAGATACGCAGTACTTC. This sequence encodes CGSRLPDTQYF.

V gene TRBV6-5 combines with J gene TRBJ2-5; no firm D call. The germline V gene has CDR1 MNHEY and CDR2 SVGAGI. The V end lost 5 bases, the J end lost 2 bases, and 9 bases lay between the germline ends. CDR3 length: 13 residues. The CDR3 DNA reads TGTGCCAGCAGTAACCAGGATCAAGAGACCCAGTACTTC. As protein: CASSNQDQETQYF.

In its sample, this clonotype was seen many times. The CDR3 spells CASSVPGTYNEQFF. For the CDR3, the DNA is TGTGCCAGCAGTGTGCCAGGGACCTACAATGAGCAGTTCTTC. The rearrangement joins TRBV6-1 to TRBJ2-1, with D possibly being TRBD1 (5 bases). CDR1 and CDR2 from the germline V gene are MNHNS and SASEGT. V lost 4 bases and J lost 2, with 9 bases in between. The length of the CDR3 is 14 residues.

This clonotype has more than one count but fewer than ten. The V and J genes are TRBV20-1 and TRBJ2-5; 10 nucleotides agree with TRBD2. Trimming took 2 bases from V and 1 from J; bases not matched to a gene: 1. CDR3 size: 14 residues. Germline V gene lookup returns CDR1 DFQATT and CDR2 SNEGSKA (reference sequence). The CDR3 DNA follows: TGCAGTGCTAGAACTAGCGGGGCCCAAGAGACCCAGTACTTC. This codes for CSARTSGAQETQYF.

This clonotype was counted at least ten times. The CDR3 nucleotides read TGTGCCAGCAGTTACCTGGGACCAGAGGCTGGGGCCAACGTCCTGACTTTC. It translates to CASSYLGPEAGANVLTF. The rearrangement links TRBV6-5 to TRBJ2-6; TRBD1 or TRBD2 may be the D gene (5 bases each). Germline loops: CDR1 MNHEY, CDR2 SVGAGI. The CDR3 covers 17 residues. V lost 2 bases to trimming and J lost 2 bases, with 13 bases between them.

This chain links TRBV6-5 with TRBJ2-5; 10 positions agree with TRBD2. Germline trimming cut 4 bases from V and 11 bases from J; bases unmatched to any gene: 13. The CDR3 has 15 residues. The germline CDR1 and CDR2 sequences are MNHEY and SVGAGI. Written as DNA, the CDR3 is TGTGCCAGCAGTTCCGTGACTAGCGGGCACAATGAGCAGTACTTC. This translates into CASSSVTSGHNEQYF.

Points on this clonotype: The junction differs from germline at one of its ends, possibly a read error. The chain couples TRBV6-1 to TRBJ2-3; TRBD2 is a possible D gene (6 bases). The end of the DNA aligns better with TRBJ2-7, so the J call may be wrong. Germline V gene sequence: CDR1 MNHNS, CDR2 SASEGT. The CDR3 runs to 16 residues. This chain's CDR3 is CASSAAGLGAKNTQYF. CDR3 bases: TGTGCGAGCAGTGCGGCGGGACTGGGAGCCAAAAATACGCAGTACTTC.

This sequence joins TRBV6-1 and TRBJ2-3; D might be TRBD1 or TRBD2, each matching 5 bases. The V end lost 2 bases, the J end lost 7 bases, and 19 bases lay between the germline ends. Germline CDR1 reads MNHNS; CDR2 reads SASEGT. The CDR3 is 16 amino acids. In DNA, the CDR3 is TGTGCCAGCAGTGAATCGGGGCCAGGAGTCGAAAATACGCAGTATTTT. Translated, it gives CASSESGPGVENTQYF.

This clonotype was seen a few times. The gene calls are TRBV4-1 and TRBJ1-6; no reliable D call. The CDR3 loop spans 16 amino acids. Looked up from germline, CDR1 is MGHRA and CDR2 is YSYEKL. The germline V and J ends were trimmed by 0 bases and 1 base, with 7 bases remaining between them. This CDR3 reads CASSQDKGSYNSPLHF. The DNA of the CDR3 is TGCGCCAGCAGCCAAGATAAGGGATCCTATAATTCACCCCTCCACTTT.

Comments on this clonotype: At one boundary the junction diverges from the germline segment, which might be a read error. J is TRBJ2-4 and V is TRBV6-1; TRBD1 is a possible D gene (5 bases). Germline V gives CDR1 MNHNS, CDR2 SASEGT. CDR3 length: 13 amino acids. CDR3 protein: CARGQRNKNTQYF. In DNA, the CDR3 is TGTGCCAGGGGGCAGAGGAACAAAAACACGCAGTACTTT.

This sequence joins TRBV7-2 and TRBJ2-1; D perhaps matches TRBD1 (6 bases). Gene TRBJ2-5 matches the end of the DNA better, so the J call may be wrong. Germline V gives CDR1 SGHTA, CDR2 FQGNSA. This CDR3 has 14 residues. CDR3 sequence reads: CASSLGGHMETQYF. DNA for the CDR3: TGTGCCAGCAGCTTAGGGGGACATATGGAGACCCAGTACTTC.

As concerns this clonotype: The germline gene is not matched at one end of the junction; a read error may be the cause. This sequence joins TRBV10-3 and TRBJ2-3; 8 nucleotides line up with TRBD2. The end of the DNA fits TRBJ2-5 better, so the J call may be wrong. Germline V gene lookup returns CDR1 ENHRY and CDR2 SYGVKD. This CDR3 is 15 amino acids long. The CDR3 nucleotides read TGTGGCGGGGGGAACGGGGGCCGTGACCAAGATACCCAGTACTTC. It specifies CGGGNGGRDQDTQYF.

V gene TRBV20-1 combines with J gene TRBJ2-3, with D unclear. The V gene lost 6 bases and the J gene lost 2 bases, with 18 bases spanning the gap. Germline V lookup: CDR1 DFQATT, CDR2 SNEGSKA (reference sequence). This CDR3 is 15 amino acids long. CDR3 in amino acids: CSAAPPRAATDTQYF. In nucleotides, the CDR3 is TGCAGTGCCGCCCCCCCCCGGGCCGCCACAGATACGCAGTATTTT.

The CDR3 nucleotides are TGTGCCAGCAGGGGGGCCGGGAGCCGTGACCAAGAGACCCAGTACTTC. Amino acids: CASRGAGSRDQETQYF. This chain uses TRBV6-1 with TRBJ2-5, with D perhaps being TRBD1 or TRBD2 (6 bases each). The V end lost 6 bases, the J end lost 0 bases, and 17 bases lay between the germline ends. The CDR3 consists of 16 residues. Germline V lookup: CDR1 MNHNS, CDR2 SASEGT.

This clonotype was recorded many times. This chain links TRBV6-1 with TRBJ2-2, with TRBD2 identical over 9 bases. The CDR3 is 16 amino acids. V shed 8 bases and J 7 bases; nucleotides not matched to a gene: 14. CDR1 is MNHNS, CDR2 SASEGT, per germline. The CDR3 loop is CASRQAGTSRSGELFF. The CDR3 DNA reads TGTGCCAGCCGGCAGGCCGGGACTAGCAGGAGCGGGGAGCTGTTTTTT.

Worth noting for this clonotype: A read error may explain this, as a much larger clone is one base away. The rearrangement links TRBV27 to TRBJ1-4; D not certain. This CDR3 contains 14 residues. Per the germline V gene, CDR1 is MNHEY and CDR2 is SMNVEV (reference sequence). CDR3 sequence: CASSFNGGREKLLF. The CDR3 nucleotides read TGTGCCAGCAGTTTCAACGGCGGAAGGGAAAAACTGCTTTTT.

As for this clonotype: The junction differs from germline at one of its ends, possibly a read error. This chain connects TRBV27 to TRBJ2-3; D gene unclear. CDR1 and CDR2 from the germline V gene are MNHEY and SMNVEV (reference sequence). This CDR3 comprises 15 residues. The CDR3 loop is CASRLTAVSPDTQYF. CDR3 DNA: TGTGCGAGCCGTCTCACGGCTGTGAGCCCAGATACTCAGTATTTT.

On this clonotype itself: One end of the junction is discordant with germline, which a read error may explain. This chain joins TRBV20-1 and TRBJ2-4, with D possibly being TRBD1 (5 bases). The CDR3 covers 13 residues. The germline CDR1 and CDR2 sequences are DFQATT and SNEGSKA (reference sequence). The CDR3 bases are TGCAGTGCTAGGCCCGGACATGGAAACATGCAGTACTTC. Protein sequence: CSARPGHGNMQYF.

The chain recombines TRBV5-6 with TRBJ2-1; 12 bases agree with TRBD2. The CDR3 sequence is 17 residues long. Trimming took 4 bases from V and 8 from J; bases not matched to a gene: 13. Germline V gene sequence: CDR1 SGHDT, CDR2 YYEEEE. The CDR3 reads CASSRLAGERIGDEQFF. The CDR3 DNA reads TGTGCCAGCAGCCGACTAGCGGGAGAAAGAATAGGGGATGAGCAGTTCTTC. Variable domain in full (rest from reference TRBV5-6 and TRBJ2-1): DAGVTQSPTHLIKTRGQQVTLRCSPKSGHDTVSWYQQALGQGPQFIFQYYEEEERQRGNFPDRFSGHQFPNYSSELNVNALLLGDSALYLCASSRLAGERIGDEQFFGPGTRLTVL.